This T cell receptor (beta chain) is drawn from a study of blood T cells in healthy people across ages. This CDR3 spans 15 amino acids. The germline V gene encodes CDR1 SGHRS and CDR2 YFSETQ. Sample-barcoded 5' priming and a J-beta primer mix drove a second PCR of roughly 6 to 12 cycles. MiXCR, run by TCRdb on the 5' RACE reads, gives a single entry per CDR3 protein. The profile shows some 1.8 million distinct CDR3 sequences, 30% to 40% of them singletons. Sequenced sample: blood. The genes are TRBV5-1 and TRBJ2-5; D is ambiguous. The end of the DNA is better explained by TRBJ2-7, so the J call may be wrong. This receptor was obtained from a human donor in good health. CDR3 amino acids: CASSLAKGNGYEQYF. CDR3 sequence (DNA): TGCGCCAGCAGCTTGGCCAAAGGGAACGGGTACGAGCAGTACTTC.